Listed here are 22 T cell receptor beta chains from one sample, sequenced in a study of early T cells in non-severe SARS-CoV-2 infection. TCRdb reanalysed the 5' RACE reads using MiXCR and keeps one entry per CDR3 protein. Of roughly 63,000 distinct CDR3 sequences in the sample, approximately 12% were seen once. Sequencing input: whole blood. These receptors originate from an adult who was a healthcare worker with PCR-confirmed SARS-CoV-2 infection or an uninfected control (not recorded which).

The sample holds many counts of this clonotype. In DNA, the CDR3 is TGTGCCAGCAGCTTAGCGGGAGGGGTGATAGAAGCTTTCTTT. Protein product: CASSLAGGVIEAFF. The V gene is TRBV7-8, the J gene TRBJ1-1, with a tentative D call TRBD1 (5 bases). The CDR3 has 14 residues. CDR1 is SGHVS and CDR2 is FQNEAQ in the germline V gene. The ends were cut back, 0 bases at V and 8 bases at J, with 13 bases in the middle.

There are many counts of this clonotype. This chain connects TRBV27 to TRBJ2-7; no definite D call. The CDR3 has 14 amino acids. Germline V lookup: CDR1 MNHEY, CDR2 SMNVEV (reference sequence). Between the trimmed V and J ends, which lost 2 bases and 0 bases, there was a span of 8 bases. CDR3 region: CASSLKVSSYEQYF. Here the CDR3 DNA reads TGTGCCAGCAGTTTAAAAGTGAGCTCCTACGAGCAGTACTTC.

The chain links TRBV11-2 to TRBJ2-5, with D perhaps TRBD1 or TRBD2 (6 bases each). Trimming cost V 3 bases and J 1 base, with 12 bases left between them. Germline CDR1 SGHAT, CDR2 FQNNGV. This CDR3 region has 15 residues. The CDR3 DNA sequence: TGTGCCAGCAGCTTTTCGGGGGCATTCCAAGAGACCCAGTACTTC. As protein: CASSFSGAFQETQYF.

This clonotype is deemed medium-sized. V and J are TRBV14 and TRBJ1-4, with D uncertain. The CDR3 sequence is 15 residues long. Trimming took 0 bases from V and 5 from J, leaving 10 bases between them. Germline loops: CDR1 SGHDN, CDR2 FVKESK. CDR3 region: CASSQDLVTNEKLFF. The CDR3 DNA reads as TGTGCCAGCAGCCAAGATCTGGTGACCAATGAAAAACTGTTTTTT.

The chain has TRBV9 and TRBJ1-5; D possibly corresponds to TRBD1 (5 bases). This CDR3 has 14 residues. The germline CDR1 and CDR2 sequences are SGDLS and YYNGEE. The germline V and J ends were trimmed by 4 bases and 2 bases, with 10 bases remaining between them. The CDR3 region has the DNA TGTGCCAGCAGCAGGGACGGAGGCAATCAGCCCCAGCATTTT. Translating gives CASSRDGGNQPQHF.

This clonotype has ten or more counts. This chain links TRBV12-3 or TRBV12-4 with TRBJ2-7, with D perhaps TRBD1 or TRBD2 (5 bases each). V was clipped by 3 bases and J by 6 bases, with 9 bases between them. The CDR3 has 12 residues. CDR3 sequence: CASSFGGGEQYF. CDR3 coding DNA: TGTGCCAGCAGTTTTGGGGGTGGCGAGCAGTACTTC.

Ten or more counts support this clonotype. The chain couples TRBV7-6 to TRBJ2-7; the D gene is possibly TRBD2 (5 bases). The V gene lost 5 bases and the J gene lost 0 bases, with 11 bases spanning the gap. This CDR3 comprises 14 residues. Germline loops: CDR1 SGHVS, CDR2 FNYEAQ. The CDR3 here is CASSKYRDSYEQYF. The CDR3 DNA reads TGTGCCAGCAGCAAATACCGGGACTCCTACGAGCAGTACTTC.

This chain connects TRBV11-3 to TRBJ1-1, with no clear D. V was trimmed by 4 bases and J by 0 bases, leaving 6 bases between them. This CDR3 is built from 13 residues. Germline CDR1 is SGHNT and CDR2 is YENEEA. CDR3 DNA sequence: TGTGCCAGCAGCTCCTCCATGAACACTGAAGCTTTCTTT. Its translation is CASSSSMNTEAFF.

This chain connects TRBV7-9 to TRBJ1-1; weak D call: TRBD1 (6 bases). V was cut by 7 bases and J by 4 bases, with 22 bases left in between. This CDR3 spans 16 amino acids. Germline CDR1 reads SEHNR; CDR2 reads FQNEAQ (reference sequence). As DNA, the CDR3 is TGTGCCAGCATCCCTTTAGGGGGGGCGCGAGGCACTGAAGCTTTCTTT. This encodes CASIPLGGARGTEAFF.

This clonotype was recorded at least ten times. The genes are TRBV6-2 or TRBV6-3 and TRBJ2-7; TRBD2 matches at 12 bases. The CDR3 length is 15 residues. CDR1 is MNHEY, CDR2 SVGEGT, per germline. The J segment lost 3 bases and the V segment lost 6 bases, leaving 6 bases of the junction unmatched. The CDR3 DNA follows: TGTGCCAGCAGCAAACTAGCGGGGGGAGTCTACGAGCAGTACTTC. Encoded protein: CASSKLAGGVYEQYF.

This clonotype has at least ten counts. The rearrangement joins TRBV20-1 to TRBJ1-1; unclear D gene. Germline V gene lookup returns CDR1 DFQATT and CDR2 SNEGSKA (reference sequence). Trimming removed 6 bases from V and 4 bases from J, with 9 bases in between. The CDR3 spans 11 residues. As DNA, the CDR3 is TGCAGTGCCGGTGGCTTCACTGAAGCTTTCTTT. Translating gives CSAGGFTEAFF.

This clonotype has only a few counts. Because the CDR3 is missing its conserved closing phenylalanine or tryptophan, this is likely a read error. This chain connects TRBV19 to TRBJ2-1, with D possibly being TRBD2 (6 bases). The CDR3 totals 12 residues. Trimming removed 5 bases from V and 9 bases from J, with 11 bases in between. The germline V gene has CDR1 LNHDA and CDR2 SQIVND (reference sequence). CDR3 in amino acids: CASSPGLGEQFL. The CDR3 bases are TGTGCCAGTAGTCCGGGACTGGGTGAGCAGTTCCTC.

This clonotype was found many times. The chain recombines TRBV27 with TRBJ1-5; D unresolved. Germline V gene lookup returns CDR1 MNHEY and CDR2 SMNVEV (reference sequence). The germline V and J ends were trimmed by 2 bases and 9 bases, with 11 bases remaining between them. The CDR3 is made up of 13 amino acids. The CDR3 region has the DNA TGTGCCAGCAGTTTAAAATGGGGAAGGCCCCAGCATTTT. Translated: CASSLKWGRPQHF.

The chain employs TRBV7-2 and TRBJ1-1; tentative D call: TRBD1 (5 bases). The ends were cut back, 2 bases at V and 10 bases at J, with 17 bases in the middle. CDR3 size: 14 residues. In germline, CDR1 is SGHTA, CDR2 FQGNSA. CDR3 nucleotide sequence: TGTGCCAGCAGCTTAATCCTAGCACAGGACGGAGCTTTCTTT. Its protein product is CASSLILAQDGAFF.

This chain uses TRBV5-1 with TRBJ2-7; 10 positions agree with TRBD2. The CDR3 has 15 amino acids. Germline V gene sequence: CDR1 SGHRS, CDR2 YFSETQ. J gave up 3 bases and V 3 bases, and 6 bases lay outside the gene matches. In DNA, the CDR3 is TGCGCCAGCAGCTCCGGCTTAGCGGGGGGCTACGAGCAGTACTTC. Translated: CASSSGLAGGYEQYF. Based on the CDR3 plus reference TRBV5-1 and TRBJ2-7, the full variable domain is KAGVTQTPRYLIKTRGQQVTLSCSPISGHRSVSWYQQTPGQGLQFLFEYFSETQRNKGNFPGRFSGRQFSNSRSEMNVSTLELGDSALYLCASSSGLAGGYEQYFGPGTRLTVT.

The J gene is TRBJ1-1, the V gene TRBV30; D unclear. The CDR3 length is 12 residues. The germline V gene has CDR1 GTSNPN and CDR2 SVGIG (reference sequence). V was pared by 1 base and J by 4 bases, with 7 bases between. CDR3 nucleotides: TGTGCCTGGAGTGGATGGGGCACTGAAGCTTTCTTT. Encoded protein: CAWSGWGTEAFF.

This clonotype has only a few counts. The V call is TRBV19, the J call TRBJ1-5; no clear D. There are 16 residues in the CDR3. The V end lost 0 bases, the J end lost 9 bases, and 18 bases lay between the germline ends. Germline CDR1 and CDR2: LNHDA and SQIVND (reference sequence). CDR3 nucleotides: TGTGCCAGTAGTATAGATCTATACGGACGGGCACCGCCCCAGCATTTT. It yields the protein CASSIDLYGRAPPQHF. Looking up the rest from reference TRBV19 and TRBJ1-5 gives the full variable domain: DGGITQSPKYLFRKEGQNVTLSCEQNLNHDAMYWYRQDPGQGLRLIYYSQIVNDFQKGDIAEGYSVSREKKESFPLTVTSAQKNPTAFYLCASSIDLYGRAPPQHFGDGTRLSIL.

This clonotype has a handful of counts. In DNA, the CDR3 is TGTGCCAGCAGACTCGGACTAACTGGAAACACCATATATTTT. Its translation is CASRLGLTGNTIYF. This chain uses TRBV6-5 with TRBJ1-3; D gene unclear. V dropped 6 bases and J dropped 2 bases, with 11 bases sitting between them. The CDR3 is made up of 14 amino acids. Germline V gives CDR1 MNHEY, CDR2 SVGAGI.

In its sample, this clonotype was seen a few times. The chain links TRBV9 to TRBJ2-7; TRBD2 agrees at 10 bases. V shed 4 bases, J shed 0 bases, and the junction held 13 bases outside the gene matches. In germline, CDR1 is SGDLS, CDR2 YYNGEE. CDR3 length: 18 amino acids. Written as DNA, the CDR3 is TGTGCCAGCAGCACCCCGGCTAGCGGGGGTCAAAACTCCTACGAGCAGTACTTC. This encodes CASSTPASGGQNSYEQYF.

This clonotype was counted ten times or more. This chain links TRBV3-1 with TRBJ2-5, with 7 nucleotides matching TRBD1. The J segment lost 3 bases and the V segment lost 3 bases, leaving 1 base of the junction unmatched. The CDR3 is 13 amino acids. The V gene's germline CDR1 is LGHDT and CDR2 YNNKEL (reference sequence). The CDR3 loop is CASSQGQKETQYF. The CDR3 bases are TGTGCCAGCAGCCAGGGACAGAAAGAGACCCAGTACTTC.

For the CDR3, the DNA is TGTGCCAGCAGCCAAGAGGGGGGACAGGGGCTTGGCTACGAGCAGTACTTC. Translation gives CASSQEGGQGLGYEQYF. This chain connects TRBV4-2 to TRBJ2-7, with TRBD1 identical over 10 bases. CDR1 and CDR2 (germline): LGHNA, YNFKEQ. The V segment lost 0 bases and the J segment 3 bases; nucleotides outside the gene matches: 8. The CDR3 is 17 amino acids.

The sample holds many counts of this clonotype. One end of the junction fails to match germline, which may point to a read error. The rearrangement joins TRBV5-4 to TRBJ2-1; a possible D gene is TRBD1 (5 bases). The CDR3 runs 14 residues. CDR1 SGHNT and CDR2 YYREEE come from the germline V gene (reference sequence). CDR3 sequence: CASSSQGTNNELFF. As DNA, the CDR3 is TGTGCCAGCAGCTCGCAGGGAACCAACAATGAGCTGTTCTTC.